The source of this T cell receptor beta chain is a study of OX40 agonist ivuxolimab in advanced cancers. Study as a whole: Ivuxolimab is an agonistic anti-OX40 (CD134) antibody, and patients were treated with it.

Libraries were prepared by immunoSEQ multiplex PCR; TCRdb keeps only in-frame clonotypes and omits some of them. The top ten hold 0.67% of the sample, which has some 64,000 clones, 88% seen once. This clone occurred a few times. Trimming cost V 0 bases and J 11 bases, with 8 bases left between them. The CDR3 has 13 residues. Germline-derived CDR1 and CDR2 are MNHEY and SVGAGI. This chain links TRBV6-5 with TRBJ1-6; D gene ambiguous. The sequence derives from an adult with an advanced solid tumor such as melanoma, head and neck, liver or kidney cancer. The material sequenced was CD4+ or CD8+ T cells sorted from blood, taken in a trial of the OX40 agonist ivuxolimab. The CDR3 DNA reads as TGTGCCAGCAGTTACTCGCCGTGGACACCCCTCCACTTT. It yields the protein CASSYSPWTPLHF.